The 16 T cell receptor beta chains below were found in one sample sequenced in a study of identical twins. TCRdb called the 5' RACE reads again in MiXCR, with one record for every CDR3 protein. The table lists 540,000 or so distinct CDR3 sequences, 20% to 25% of them singletons. The same sample was also studied in work on yellow fever vaccine responses in identical twins.

Material for sequencing was CD4+ T cells sorted from blood. These receptors came from a woman under 30 in good health.

In its sample, this clonotype was seen many times. The genes are TRBV3-1 and TRBJ2-4, with TRBD2 matching 14 bases. The CDR3 is 17 amino acids. Germline V gives CDR1 LGHDT, CDR2 YNNKEL (reference sequence). J was trimmed by 4 bases and V by 2 bases; bases with no gene match: 4. CDR3 sequence: CASSQRGTSGRKNIQYF. The CDR3, as DNA: TGTGCCAGCAGCCAACGAGGGACTAGCGGGAGAAAAAACATTCAGTACTTC.

This clonotype was picked up many times. CDR3 loop: CASTSQGGRGEKLFF. The CDR3 DNA follows: TGTGCCAGCACTTCCCAGGGTGGACGGGGTGAAAAACTGTTTTTT. The rearrangement uses TRBV7-9 and TRBJ1-4; D is perhaps TRBD1 (5 bases). The CDR3 contains 15 residues. Deletions cut 7 bases from V and 7 bases from J, with 19 bases between. CDR1 and CDR2 from the germline V gene are SEHNR and FQNEAQ (reference sequence).

The genes are TRBV29-1 and TRBJ2-1; D uncertain. V was clipped by 7 bases and J by 0 bases, with 16 bases between them. The CDR3 covers 15 residues. Germline V lookup: CDR1 SQVTM, CDR2 ANQGSEA. The CDR3 nucleotides read TGCAGCGCCCCTAGACAAATCAGCTCCTACAATGAGCAGTTCTTC. Protein: CSAPRQISSYNEQFF.

The chain recombines TRBV12-3 or TRBV12-4 with TRBJ2-5; 7 nucleotides align to TRBD2. CDR3 size: 13 residues. After removal of 3 bases from V and 3 bases from J, the junction contained 1 base not matched to a gene. The DNA of the CDR3 is TGTGCCAGCAGTTTCGGGGGGAAAGAGACCCAGTACTTC. It yields the protein CASSFGGKETQYF.

The chain employs TRBV12-3 or TRBV12-4 and TRBJ2-2, with TRBD2 as a possible D gene (6 bases). Trimming pared 6 bases from V and 4 bases from J, leaving 15 bases between. This CDR3 contains 15 residues. In DNA form, the CDR3 reads TGTGCCAGCAGCCCCGGGACTGTCTCCACCGGGGAGCTGTTTTTT. This translates into CASSPGTVSTGELFF.

The rearrangement uses TRBV19 and TRBJ1-1; D gene ambiguous. Between the trimmed V and J ends, which lost 7 bases and 3 bases, there was a span of 12 bases. In germline, CDR1 is LNHDA, CDR2 SQIVND (reference sequence). The CDR3 covers 13 residues. CDR3 residues: CASTPGFYTEAFF. For the CDR3, the DNA is TGTGCCAGTACCCCCGGTTTTTACACTGAAGCTTTCTTT.

In this sample, this clonotype turned up a few times. The genes are TRBV20-1 and TRBJ2-1; D ambiguous. The germline V gene encodes CDR1 DFQATT and CDR2 SNEGSKA (reference sequence). The CDR3 is 12 amino acids. Trimming pared 6 bases from V and 3 bases from J, leaving 9 bases between. For the CDR3, the DNA is TGCAGTGCAAGCCAAATCTACAATGAGCAGTTCTTC. This encodes CSASQIYNEQFF.

This clonotype was counted many times. The chain is built from TRBV5-1 and TRBJ2-4; the D is unclear. Germline CDR1 and CDR2: SGHRS and YFSETQ. The length of the CDR3 is 14 residues. V was cut by 0 bases and J by 6 bases, with 10 bases left in between. CDR3 DNA sequence: TGCGCCAGCAGCTTGGGAGACACTTTAAACATTCAGTACTTC. Translated: CASSLGDTLNIQYF.

The chain links TRBV7-8 to TRBJ2-1, with D possibly TRBD2 on 5 matching bases. CDR1 and CDR2 (germline): SGHVS, FQNEAQ. The CDR3 has 15 residues. Trimming took 3 bases from V and 7 from J, leaving 16 bases between them. The CDR3, as DNA: TGTGCCAGCAGCTTCGACGGGAAAAGGGTTAATGAGCAGTTCTTC. Its protein is CASSFDGKRVNEQFF.

V usage is TRBV5-1 and J usage is TRBJ2-7, with D perhaps matching TRBD1 (5 bases). The CDR3 is 15 amino acids. The germline V gene has CDR1 SGHRS and CDR2 YFSETQ. The ends were cut back, 0 bases at V and 2 bases at J, with 12 bases in the middle. In nucleotides, the CDR3 is TGCGCCAGCAGCTTGGGGGGCTCAGGTGCCTACGAGCAGTACTTC. Translated: CASSLGGSGAYEQYF.

V is TRBV5-6 and J is TRBJ2-5; D remains unclear. The CDR3 sequence is 13 residues long. Germline values: CDR1 SGHDT, CDR2 YYEEEE. Trimming shortened V by 2 bases and J by 2 bases, and 7 bases separated the two germline ends. CDR3 nucleotides: TGTGCCAGCAGCTTTTACAGTCAAGAGACCCAGTACTTC. Protein product: CASSFYSQETQYF.

This clonotype has just a few counts. CDR3 nucleotide sequence: TGTGCCACCAGTGATTTGGGGCGGGGGGCGACCCCAGATACGCAGTATTTT. This translates into CATSDLGRGATPDTQYF. The rearrangement links TRBV24-1 to TRBJ2-3; 8 bases are shared with TRBD2. CDR1 KGHDR and CDR2 SFDVKD come from the germline V gene. V was clipped by 0 bases and J by 4 bases; unmatched bases: 8. This CDR3 has 17 amino acids.

The chain joins TRBV7-4 to TRBJ2-2; TRBD1 agrees at 7 bases. There are 16 residues in the CDR3. Germline V gene lookup returns CDR1 SGHVT and CDR2 SQSDAQ. J gave up 4 bases and V 3 bases, and 8 bases lay outside the gene matches. CDR3 in DNA: TGTGCCAGCAGCTTCAGCGACAGGGTCAGCACCGGGGAGCTGTTTTTT. This codes for CASSFSDRVSTGELFF.

This clonotype was seen more than once but under ten times. The V call is TRBV20-1, the J call TRBJ2-4; 9 bases are a match to TRBD1. Germline-derived CDR1 and CDR2 are DFQATT and SNEGSKA (reference sequence). The CDR3 has 15 residues. V gave up 4 bases and J gave up 8 bases; unmatched junction bases: 12. This CDR3 is CSAKRGTGPLDIQYF. CDR3 DNA: TGCAGTGCTAAACGCGGGACAGGGCCTTTAGACATTCAGTACTTC.

In its sample, this clonotype was seen a few times. The chain combines TRBV25-1 with TRBJ1-2; D is ambiguous. Germline CDR1 reads MGHDK; CDR2 reads SYGVNS. This CDR3 comprises 12 residues. Trimming cost V 3 bases and J 9 bases, with 11 bases left between them. The CDR3 is CASSDRLSSYTF. CDR3 in DNA: TGTGCCAGCAGTGACCGACTCTCCAGCTACACCTTC.

The J gene is TRBJ1-2, the V gene TRBV12-3 or TRBV12-4; TRBD1 agrees at 7 bases. The CDR3 totals 17 residues. The V segment lost 5 bases and the J segment 8 bases; nucleotides outside the gene matches: 20. DNA of the CDR3: TGTGCCAGCAGTCCCGCCCGACAGGGTTTGACAAGACGGGGCTACACCTTC. Protein sequence: CASSPARQGLTRRGYTF.